This TCR beta chain was obtained from a study of blood T cell repertoires in COVID-19. Study summary: From the United States, Italy and Spain came samples of acute and convalescent COVID-19.

Original analysis: Amplifying reference gene primers gave estimates of nucleated cell counts. Here immunoSEQ multiplex PCR was the method, and the copy in TCRdb shows in-frame clones only, minus some. That table supplies the V and J calls and clone size; D and trimming were determined from the DNA. The data show under 200,000 clones, with 80% to 95% seen just once and 0.5% to 0.55% held by the top ten. CDR3 size: 14 residues. CDR1 MNHNY and CDR2 SVGAGI come from the germline V gene (reference sequence). Trimming shortened V by 5 bases and J by 3 bases, and 11 bases separated the two germline ends. The genes are TRBV6-6 and TRBJ1-5, with D perhaps matching TRBD1 (6 bases). Sample: peripheral blood. The sequence came from a man in his fifties with acute or convalescent COVID-19. CDR3 DNA sequence: TGTGCCAGCAGTAATAACAGGGACAATCAGCCCCAGCATTTT. This translates into CASSNNRDNQPQHF.